The 24 T cell receptor beta chains presented below share a single source sample, sequenced in a study of blood T cell repertoires in COVID-19. Clones were read by immunoSEQ multiplex PCR, and TCRdb kept only the in-frame ones, dropping some. The sample includes some 110,000 clones, approximately 85% of them seen just once. The sample was peripheral blood. All receptors derive from a human donor in a cohort sampled during active COVID-19.

The gene calls are TRBV6-5 and TRBJ2-3, with D perhaps matching TRBD2 (7 bases). The CDR3 has 14 residues. V lost 6 bases and J lost 2, with 12 bases in between. The germline V gene encodes CDR1 MNHEY and CDR2 SVGAGI. CDR3 loop: CASSRGATTDTQYF. The CDR3 DNA reads as TGTGCCAGCAGCCGGGGGGCTACCACAGATACGCAGTATTTT.

This clone was observed once. This chain links TRBV27 with TRBJ2-1; 13 bases are a match to TRBD2. Germline values: CDR1 MNHEY, CDR2 SMNVEV (reference sequence). The CDR3 has 17 residues. The junction had 11 bases not matched to a gene; V was cut back by 3 bases and J by 9 bases. The CDR3 loop reads CASSFIPGTSGNGEQFF. The CDR3 DNA reads as TGTGCCAGCAGTTTCATTCCCGGGACTAGCGGGAACGGTGAGCAGTTCTTC.

This chain joins TRBV7-2 and TRBJ2-3, with 14 bases identical to TRBD2. The CDR3 runs 16 residues. The V segment lost 1 base and the J segment 6 bases; nucleotides outside the gene matches: 3. The V gene's germline CDR1 is SGHTA and CDR2 FQGNSA. CDR3 in DNA: TGTGCCAGCAGCTTAGGGACTAGCGGGAGGTACGATACGCAGTATTTT. This sequence encodes CASSLGTSGRYDTQYF.

The chain has TRBV5-1 and TRBJ1-4; D unclear. This CDR3 contains 14 residues. Germline loops: CDR1 SGHRS, CDR2 YFSETQ. Between the trimmed V and J ends, which lost 5 bases and 0 bases, there was a span of 8 bases. The CDR3 nucleotides read TGCGCCAGCAGTCCCACTGCAACTAATGAAAAACTGTTTTTT. Translating it yields CASSPTATNEKLFF.

This sequence joins TRBV19 and TRBJ2-1, with 14 positions matching TRBD2. V trimming: 5 bases; J trimming: 0 bases; junction bases outside the gene matches: 12. This CDR3 comprises 20 residues. Germline CDR1 is LNHDA and CDR2 is SQIVND (reference sequence). CDR3 amino acids: CASSPRLAGGLTLSYNEQFF. The CDR3 DNA reads as TGTGCCAGTAGTCCACGACTAGCGGGAGGGTTGACTCTCTCCTACAATGAGCAGTTCTTC.

The chain carries TRBV10-3 and TRBJ1-5; D gene ambiguous. Trimming removed 10 bases at V and 5 bases at J, with 15 bases between. Germline CDR1 reads ENHRY; CDR2 reads SYGVKD. This CDR3 has 13 residues. The CDR3 DNA reads as TGTGCCACCGGAGAGGATGGCGATCAGCCCCAGCATTTT. This sequence encodes CATGEDGDQPQHF.

In DNA form, the CDR3 reads TGTGCCAGCAGCGTAGGGACTATGGGGGACTCCTACGAGCAGTACTTC. Translating it yields CASSVGTMGDSYEQYF. The chain joins TRBV9 to TRBJ2-7; D is possibly TRBD2 (6 bases). Germline CDR1 is SGDLS and CDR2 is YYNGEE. There are 16 residues in the CDR3. Trimming pared 0 bases from V and 0 bases from J, leaving 13 bases between.

The chain is built from TRBV5-6 and TRBJ2-7; no reliable D call. Trimming took 4 bases from V and 0 from J, leaving 11 bases between them. CDR1 is SGHDT and CDR2 is YYEEEE in the germline V gene. The CDR3 is 14 residues long. The chain's CDR3 is CASSQIFSSYEQYF. For the CDR3, the DNA is TGTGCCAGCAGCCAGATTTTCAGCTCCTACGAGCAGTACTTC. The variable domain in full, with the rest retrieved from reference TRBV5-6 and TRBJ2-7, is DAGVTQSPTHLIKTRGQQVTLRCSPKSGHDTVSWYQQALGQGPQFIFQYYEEEERQRGNFPDRFSGHQFPNYSSELNVNALLLGDSALYLCASSQIFSSYEQYFGPGTRLTVT.

The V and J genes are TRBV21-1 and TRBJ2-7; TRBD1 is taken as the D call from the table, unchecked against the DNA. TRBV21-1 is described as a pseudogene. The CDR3 totals 16 residues. CDR3 amino acids: CASSKAGTGKYYEQYF. CDR3 nucleotides: TGTGCCAGCAGCAAAGCGGGGACAGGGAAGTACTACGAGCAGTACTTC.

The chain employs TRBV19 and TRBJ2-7; no clear D gene. Germline V gene lookup returns CDR1 LNHDA and CDR2 SQIVND (reference sequence). Trimming shortened V by 5 bases and J by 0 bases, and 5 bases separated the two germline ends. The CDR3 extends over 12 amino acids. This CDR3 reads CASSFSSYEQYF. The DNA for the CDR3 is TGTGCCAGTAGTTTTAGCTCCTACGAGCAGTACTTC.

The rearrangement joins TRBV29-1 to TRBJ2-1; TRBD1 agrees at 7 bases. J gave up 4 bases and V 1 base, and 4 bases lay outside the gene matches. Per the germline V gene, CDR1 is SQVTM and CDR2 is ANQGSEA. The CDR3 contains 14 residues. The CDR3 coding sequence is TGCAGCGTTGAAGTTTGGGACAGATACAATGAGCAGTTCTTC. This codes for CSVEVWDRYNEQFF.

V is TRBV4-1 and J is TRBJ1-5; possible D gene TRBD1, 6 bases. V was cut by 0 bases and J by 8 bases, with 14 bases left in between. The length of the CDR3 is 15 residues. Germline loops: CDR1 MGHRA, CDR2 YSYEKL. The CDR3 here is CASSQDPGQSEPQHF. The CDR3 DNA follows: TGCGCCAGCAGCCAAGATCCGGGACAAAGCGAGCCCCAGCATTTT.

The chain joins TRBV5-1 to TRBJ2-1; 9 nucleotides match TRBD1. The germline gives CDR1 SGHRS, CDR2 YFSETQ. The CDR3 totals 14 residues. V trimming: 4 bases; J trimming: 11 bases; junction bases outside the gene matches: 10. This chain's CDR3 is CASSAGTGTLQQFF. In nucleotides, the CDR3 is TGCGCCAGCAGCGCCGGGACAGGGACCCTCCAGCAGTTCTTC.

V gene TRBV9 combines with J gene TRBJ2-5; 11 nucleotides match TRBD2. CDR1 and CDR2 (germline): SGDLS, YYNGEE. Trimming took 0 bases from V and 5 from J; bases not matched to a gene: 9. This CDR3 region has 17 residues. For the CDR3, the DNA is TGTGCCAGCAGCGTAGGTGGTAGCGGGAGGGCCGCGGAGACCCAGTACTTC. This codes for CASSVGGSGRAAETQYF.

This chain joins TRBV4-3 and TRBJ1-3; D is possibly TRBD1 (6 bases). This CDR3 is 16 amino acids long. In germline, CDR1 is LGHNA, CDR2 YSLEER. Between the trimmed V and J ends, which lost 1 base and 0 bases, there was a span of 10 bases. The DNA of the CDR3 is TGCGCCAGCAGCCAAGGTGGACAGCCCTCTGGAAACACCATATATTTT. As protein: CASSQGGQPSGNTIYF.

The table lists this clone with a few counts. This chain joins TRBV7-9 and TRBJ2-2; D might be TRBD2 (7 bases). Trimming removed 8 bases at V and 5 bases at J, with 15 bases between. This CDR3 has 14 residues. Per germline, CDR1 SEHNR and CDR2 FQNEAQ (reference sequence). The CDR3 DNA reads as TGTGCCAGCGGACGAGAGGGGGGGACCGGGGAGCTGTTTTTT. This encodes CASGREGGTGELFF.

The chain carries TRBV27 and TRBJ2-3, with 9 bases aligning to TRBD1. The germline V gene encodes CDR1 MNHEY and CDR2 SMNVEV (reference sequence). Unmatched junction bases numbered 15, after V lost 5 bases and J lost 6 bases. The CDR3 length is 17 residues. CDR3 sequence: CASSAGTGRINGDTQYF. CDR3 bases: TGTGCCAGCAGTGCCGGGACAGGGCGCATTAACGGGGATACGCAGTATTTT.

The chain joins TRBV6-2 or TRBV6-3 to TRBJ2-1; a possible D gene is TRBD1 (5 bases). The germline V and J ends were trimmed by 5 bases and 6 bases, with 17 bases remaining between them. CDR1 is MNHEY and CDR2 is SVGEGT in the germline V gene. This CDR3 spans 15 amino acids. CDR3 sequence reads: CASSPELGAFNEQFF. In DNA form, the CDR3 reads TGTGCCAGCAGTCCGGAATTAGGGGCGTTCAATGAGCAGTTCTTC.

V and J are TRBV19 and TRBJ2-1; 11 nucleotides match TRBD2. Per germline, CDR1 LNHDA and CDR2 SQIVND (reference sequence). V gave up 1 base and J gave up 9 bases; unmatched junction bases: 5. This CDR3 has 15 residues. The CDR3 bases are TGTGCCAGTAGTATAGGTAGCGGGAGGGGCGGTGAGCAGTTCTTC. Residues: CASSIGSGRGGEQFF.

This rearrangement joins TRBV19 to TRBJ2-1; 8 nucleotides agree with TRBD2. J lost 4 bases, V lost 3 bases, and 17 bases had no gene match. The CDR3 has 19 amino acids. Germline V lookup: CDR1 LNHDA, CDR2 SQIVND (reference sequence). In nucleotides, the CDR3 is TGTGCCAGTAGTATTAGGGCGCGGGACTCCGGGGGGGGATACAATGAGCAGTTCTTC. This gives the protein CASSIRARDSGGGYNEQFF.

This clone was seen a few times. The chain links TRBV4-3 to TRBJ1-3; D perhaps matches TRBD1 (5 bases). Deletions cut 4 bases from V and 8 bases from J, with 18 bases between. This CDR3 is 15 amino acids long. Looked up from germline, CDR1 is LGHNA and CDR2 is YSLEER. The CDR3 nucleotides are TGCGCCAGCAGCCCTGCCAGGGCTGATTTGGACACCATATATTTT. It is translated as CASSPARADLDTIYF.

The rearrangement uses TRBV10-3 and TRBJ1-1, with D perhaps matching TRBD1 (5 bases). The germline CDR1 and CDR2 sequences are ENHRY and SYGVKD. V was clipped by 10 bases and J by 4 bases, with 16 bases between them. The CDR3 is 13 amino acids. The CDR3 spells CATLDGGSTEAFF. As DNA, the CDR3 is TGTGCCACACTGGACGGGGGGAGCACTGAAGCTTTCTTT.

V usage is TRBV28 and J usage is TRBJ2-5; 8 nucleotides agree with TRBD1. The trim removed 2 bases at V and 5 bases at J, leaving 7 bases unmatched. CDR1 is MDHEN and CDR2 is SYDVKM in the germline V gene. This CDR3 is 15 amino acids long. The DNA of the CDR3 is TGTGCCAGCAGTTTACCTGGGACAGGTTGGGAGACCCAGTACTTC. Its translation is CASSLPGTGWETQYF.

The V gene is TRBV7-2, the J gene TRBJ1-2; tentatively, D is TRBD1 (5 bases). Germline V CDR1 and CDR2: SGHTA, FQGNSA. CDR3 length: 12 amino acids. V was shortened by 3 bases and J by 8 bases, with 10 bases between the two germline ends. CDR3 region: CASSLTVRGYTF. CDR3 coding DNA: TGTGCCAGCAGCTTGACAGTTAGGGGCTACACCTTC. The complete variable domain, with remaining parts taken from reference TRBV7-2 and TRBJ1-2, reads GAGVSQSPSNKVTEKGKDVELRCDPISGHTALYWYRQSLGQGLEFLIYFQGNSAPDKSGLPSDRFSAERTGGSVSTLTIQRTQQEDSAVYLCASSLTVRGYTFGSGTRLTVV.